The 14 T cell receptor beta chains below come from one sample, sequenced in a study of radiation and T cells in renal cell carcinoma (TCRdb year 2020). Library method: the immunoSEQ multiplex PCR assay. Imported from immuneACCESS, the table was reduced by TCRdb to in-frame sequences with V and J called. These copies leave out some clones; in studies compared against another copy, an unresolved V gene accounts for under half, and the cause of the remainder is not known. This sample comprises under 100,000 clones, roughly 80% of them detected only once. More than 9% of the sample rests with the top ten. The sample's time point label, in plain terms: blood 4 weeks post-SBRT, at nephrectomy. The label giving this sample's treatment or condition can be read as: 15 Gy SBRT to primary tumor, nephrectomy 4 weeks later. Sequenced here: blood, sampled from a patient whose treatment included radiotherapy and nephrectomy. The receptors here all came from a man in his forties or fifties with renal cell carcinoma.

The CDR3 DNA reads TGTGCCAGCAGTTACTCCCCCGGGATGGTGTACAATGAGCAGTTCTTC. Its protein product is CASSYSPGMVYNEQFF. The V and J genes are TRBV6-5 and TRBJ2-1; D is perhaps TRBD2 (5 bases). In germline, CDR1 is MNHEY, CDR2 SVGAGI. Trimming pared 0 bases from V and 4 bases from J, leaving 13 bases between. The CDR3 extends over 16 amino acids.

This chain joins TRBV19 and TRBJ2-1, with D perhaps matching TRBD1 or TRBD2 (5 bases each). Trimming removed 0 bases at V and 4 bases at J, with 10 bases between. The germline gives CDR1 LNHDA, CDR2 SQIVND (reference sequence). This CDR3 contains 15 residues. In DNA, the CDR3 is TGTGCCAGTAGTATAGAGCCAGGGAGATACAATGAGCAGTTCTTC. This sequence encodes CASSIEPGRYNEQFF.

The chain carries TRBV7-2 and TRBJ1-1; D is ambiguous. Germline CDR1 and CDR2: SGHTA and FQGNSA. Trimming took 1 base from V and 0 from J, leaving 6 bases between them. This CDR3 is built from 14 residues. CDR3 sequence (DNA): TGTGCCAGCAGCTTAGTACAGATGAACACTGAAGCTTTCTTT. This gives the protein CASSLVQMNTEAFF.

The CDR3 reads CAWNQAGGIGWRYEQYF. The CDR3 nucleotides are TGTGCCTGGAATCAGGCGGGCGGGATTGGGTGGCGCTACGAGCAGTACTTC. The V call is TRBV30, the J call TRBJ2-7, with D perhaps matching TRBD2 (6 bases). The CDR3 is 17 amino acids. The germline CDR1 and CDR2 sequences are GTSNPN and SVGIG (reference sequence). Trimming left V 4 bases short and J 3 bases short, with 25 bases between.

The chain uses TRBV5-6 and TRBJ2-1; TRBD1 matches 8 bases. Germline V gene lookup returns CDR1 SGHDT and CDR2 YYEEEE. This CDR3 has 14 residues. V dropped 4 bases and J dropped 5; count of bases not matched to a gene: 5. Written as DNA, the CDR3 is TGTGCCAGCAGCCCCGGGACAGGTAACAATGAGCAGTTCTTC. It yields the protein CASSPGTGNNEQFF.

The genes are TRBV18 and TRBJ1-4; D is perhaps TRBD1 (6 bases). Germline CDR1 and CDR2: KGHSH and LQKENI. The CDR3 is 13 residues long. Trimming removed 4 bases at V and 8 bases at J, with 11 bases between. In nucleotides, the CDR3 is TGTGCCAGCTCACTTGGACAGCCGGAAAAACTGTTTTTT. This sequence encodes CASSLGQPEKLFF.

This rearrangement joins TRBV13 to TRBJ1-2; D is ambiguous. V lost 5 bases to trimming and J lost 5 bases, with 24 bases between them. Looked up from germline, CDR1 is PRHDT and CDR2 is FYEKMQ (reference sequence). CDR3 length equals 17 residues. This CDR3 reads CASSRAGEALDMYGYTF. As DNA, the CDR3 is TGTGCCAGCAGCCGCGCCGGGGAAGCCCTTGACATGTATGGCTACACCTTC.

The chain joins TRBV5-1 to TRBJ1-2; weak D call: TRBD1 (5 bases). The CDR3 sequence is 12 residues long. The ends were cut back, 4 bases at V and 3 bases at J, with 7 bases in the middle. Germline V gives CDR1 SGHRS, CDR2 YFSETQ. DNA for the CDR3: TGCGCCAGCAGCCAGGGAGACTATGGCTACACCTTC. Translated, it gives CASSQGDYGYTF.

This chain links TRBV18 with TRBJ1-4; the match to TRBD1 covers 10 bases. V dropped 2 bases and J dropped 5; count of bases not matched to a gene: 2. The germline V gene encodes CDR1 KGHSH and CDR2 LQKENI. The CDR3 runs 15 residues. The CDR3 is CASSPTGQGNEKLFF. The CDR3 coding sequence is TGTGCCAGCTCACCAACGGGACAGGGGAATGAAAAACTGTTTTTT.

V gene TRBV4-1 combines with J gene TRBJ1-1; possibly TRBD1 for D (5 bases). Deletions cut 5 bases from V and 1 base from J, with 11 bases between. The germline V gene has CDR1 MGHRA and CDR2 YSYEKL. There are 14 residues in the CDR3. CDR3 in amino acids: CASSEGPANTEAFF. CDR3 sequence (DNA): TGCGCCAGCAGCGAGGGGCCCGCGAACACTGAAGCTTTCTTT.

Here the CDR3 DNA reads TGTGCCTGGAGTGTTGGTGACACCGGGGAGCTGTTTTTT. Translated: CAWSVGDTGELFF. The chain joins TRBV30 to TRBJ2-2; D gene unclear. Looked up from germline, CDR1 is GTSNPN and CDR2 is SVGIG (reference sequence). The V end was cut by 0 bases, the J end by 3 bases, with 5 bases between. This CDR3 has 13 amino acids.

The chain carries TRBV4-2 and TRBJ1-2, with D perhaps matching TRBD1 (6 bases). V shed 0 bases and J shed 8 bases, with 13 bases lying between them. The CDR3 contains 14 residues. CDR1 LGHNA and CDR2 YNFKEQ come from the germline V gene. CDR3 DNA sequence: TGTGCCAGCAGCCAAGATTCAGGGGCCCGGGGCTACACCTTC. Amino acids: CASSQDSGARGYTF.

CDR3 in DNA: TGTGCCAGCAGCTCACCTCGGGACTCCTACAATGAGCAGTTCTTC. Protein product: CASSSPRDSYNEQFF. V is TRBV5-4 and J is TRBJ2-1; D might be TRBD2 (5 bases). The CDR3 contains 15 residues. The V end lost 3 bases, the J end lost 0 bases, and 10 bases lay between the germline ends. Germline CDR1 and CDR2: SGHNT and YYREEE (reference sequence).

The CDR3 coding sequence is TGTGCCAGCAGCACCTACAGGGGGCAAAACACCGGGGAGCTGTTTTTT. This translates into CASSTYRGQNTGELFF. The gene calls are TRBV11-2 and TRBJ2-2, with TRBD1 identical over 9 bases. Unmatched junction bases numbered 6, after V lost 5 bases and J lost 2 bases. The CDR3 runs 16 residues. Per germline, CDR1 SGHAT and CDR2 FQNNGV.